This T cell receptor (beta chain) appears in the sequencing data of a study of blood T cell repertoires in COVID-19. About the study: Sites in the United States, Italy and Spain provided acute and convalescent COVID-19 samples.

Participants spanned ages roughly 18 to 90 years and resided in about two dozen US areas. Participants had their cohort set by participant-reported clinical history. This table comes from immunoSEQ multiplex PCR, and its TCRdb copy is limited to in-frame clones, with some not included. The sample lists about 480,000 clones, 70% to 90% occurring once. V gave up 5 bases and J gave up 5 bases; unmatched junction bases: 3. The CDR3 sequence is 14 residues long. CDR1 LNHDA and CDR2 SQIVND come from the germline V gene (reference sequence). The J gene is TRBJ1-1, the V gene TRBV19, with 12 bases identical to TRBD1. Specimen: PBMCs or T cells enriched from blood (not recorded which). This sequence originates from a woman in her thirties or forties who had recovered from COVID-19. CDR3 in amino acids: CASSWDRGRTEAFF. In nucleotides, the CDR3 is TGTGCCAGTAGTTGGGACAGGGGGCGAACTGAAGCTTTCTTT.